The 21 T cell receptor beta chains presented below share a single source sample, sequenced in a study of response to subunit inactivated influenza vaccine. TCRdb re-derived calls from the RT-PCR reads in MiXCR, one entry per CDR3 protein. The sample holds 630,000 or so distinct CDR3 sequences, 15% to 19% seen once. Sequenced material: PBMCs from blood, taken roughly 12 days after vaccination. The receptors were sampled from a man over 45 who received an inactivated influenza vaccine.

There are many counts of this clonotype. This rearrangement joins TRBV6-2 or TRBV6-3 to TRBJ2-6, with 10 bases aligning to TRBD1. The CDR3 consists of 17 residues. V gave up 6 bases and J gave up 2 bases; unmatched junction bases: 7. The V gene's germline CDR1 is MNHEY and CDR2 SVGEGT. CDR3 sequence: CASSLGTGVPGANVLTF. The CDR3 DNA is TGTGCCAGCAGCCTAGGGACAGGGGTTCCTGGGGCCAACGTCCTGACTTTC.

The chain's CDR3 is CASSPVDRGSEAFF. In nucleotides, the CDR3 is TGTGCCAGCTCACCGGTGGACAGGGGCTCTGAAGCTTTCTTT. The chain uses TRBV18 and TRBJ1-1; 9 bases match TRBD1. This CDR3 region has 14 residues. Germline loops: CDR1 KGHSH, CDR2 LQKENI. V was clipped by 3 bases and J by 6 bases; unmatched bases: 5.

In this sample, this clonotype turned up once. This chain uses TRBV27 with TRBJ2-2; D is unresolved. The V gene lost 5 bases and the J gene lost 1 base, with 5 bases spanning the gap. This CDR3 spans 13 amino acids. CDR1 is MNHEY, CDR2 SMNVEV, per germline (reference sequence). The CDR3 coding sequence is TGTGCCAGCAGTATGCAGAACACCGGGGAGCTGTTTTTT. It yields the protein CASSMQNTGELFF.

This clonotype was observed a few times. The genes are TRBV20-1 and TRBJ2-7, with TRBD2 identical over 8 bases. J was trimmed by 1 base and V by 5 bases; bases with no gene match: 7. The CDR3 contains 14 residues. In germline, CDR1 is DFQATT, CDR2 SNEGSKA (reference sequence). As DNA, the CDR3 is TGCAGTGCTGGGTACGGGGGGGCATCCTACGAGCAGTACTTC. Translation: CSAGYGGASYEQYF.

The rearrangement joins TRBV10-3 to TRBJ1-4; the D is unclear. Germline CDR1 and CDR2: ENHRY and SYGVKD. V lost 5 bases, J lost 5 bases, and 9 bases lay in between. The CDR3 length is 13 residues. For the CDR3, the DNA is TGTGCCATCAGTAAGGGCGGGAATGAAAAACTGTTTTTT. The encoded protein is CAISKGGNEKLFF.

The chain is built from TRBV7-8 and TRBJ2-5; possibly TRBD2 for D (5 bases). V lost 5 bases and J lost 2, with 18 bases in between. Germline V CDR1 and CDR2: SGHVS, FQNEAQ. This CDR3 is 16 amino acids long. CDR3 coding DNA: TGTGCCAGCAGCCCGGTCGAGGGAAAATCTCAAGAGACCCAGTACTTC. Amino acids: CASSPVEGKSQETQYF.

This clonotype appeared a few times. The chain joins TRBV12-3 or TRBV12-4 to TRBJ2-2; D gene ambiguous. Between the trimmed V and J ends, which lost 1 base and 5 bases, there was a span of 11 bases. There are 15 residues in the CDR3. Here the CDR3 DNA reads TGTGCCAGCAGTTTAGTTGCGGAACCTACCGGGGAGCTGTTTTTT. It translates to CASSLVAEPTGELFF.

V usage is TRBV4-1 and J usage is TRBJ2-7, with D possibly being TRBD2 (5 bases). Germline V gene data show CDR1 as MGHRA and CDR2 as YSYEKL. The germline V and J ends were trimmed by 4 bases and 4 bases, with 17 bases remaining between them. CDR3 length: 15 residues. CDR3 coding DNA: TGCGCCAGCAGCCTCAGAGGGTCAACGGCTTACGAGCAGTACTTC. Amino acid sequence: CASSLRGSTAYEQYF.

This clonotype was seen only a few times. The chain uses TRBV14 and TRBJ2-5, with TRBD1 matching over 8 bases. CDR1 is SGHDN, CDR2 FVKESK, per germline. This CDR3 is built from 14 residues. V shed 3 bases and J 7 bases; nucleotides not matched to a gene: 7. CDR3: CASSQDRAPGTQYF. The DNA for the CDR3 is TGTGCCAGCAGCCAGGACAGGGCTCCTGGGACCCAGTACTTC. The full variable domain, in which reference TRBV14 and TRBJ2-5 provide the parts outside the CDR3, is EAGVTQFPSHSVIEKGQTVTLRCDPISGHDNLYWYRRVMGKEIKFLLHFVKESKQDESGMPNNRFLAERTGGTYSTLKVQPAELEDSGVYFCASSQDRAPGTQYFGPGTRLLVL.

The chain joins TRBV7-3 to TRBJ2-5; perhaps TRBD1 as D (6 bases). CDR3 length: 13 residues. Trimming pared 2 bases from V and 5 bases from J, leaving 9 bases between. Germline V gene data show CDR1 as SGHTA and CDR2 as FQGTGA. CDR3 DNA sequence: TGTGCCAGCAGCTTATTTCAGGGGGAGACCCAGTACTTC. This sequence encodes CASSLFQGETQYF.

The sample holds a few counts of this clonotype. V is TRBV3-1 and J is TRBJ2-1; a weak D match, TRBD2 (5 bases). From germline, CDR1 is LGHDT and CDR2 YNNKEL (reference sequence). This CDR3 contains 15 residues. Between the trimmed V and J ends, which lost 1 base and 4 bases, there was a span of 11 bases. CDR3 bases: TGTGCCAGCAGCCAAGTTAGCGCCGGATACAATGAGCAGTTCTTC. This gives the protein CASSQVSAGYNEQFF.

This clonotype was found a few times. The chain uses TRBV15 and TRBJ2-5, with D unclear. The CDR3 loop spans 14 amino acids. V dropped 1 base and J dropped 5 bases, with 11 bases sitting between them. Germline V lookup: CDR1 LNHNV, CDR2 YYDKDF (reference sequence). The CDR3 DNA reads TGTGCCACCAGCAGAGGAGGCCTAGTCGAGACCCAGTACTTC. Translation: CATSRGGLVETQYF.

This chain connects TRBV7-9 to TRBJ2-5, with D uncertain. Germline V gives CDR1 SEHNR, CDR2 FQNEAQ (reference sequence). V lost 1 base to trimming and J lost 7 bases, with 7 bases between them. CDR3 length: 12 residues. The CDR3 spells CASSLDSGTQYF. The CDR3 nucleotides are TGTGCCAGCAGCTTAGACTCCGGGACCCAGTACTTC.

This clonotype was recorded a few times. The chain has TRBV6-1 and TRBJ1-5; a possible D gene is TRBD1 (5 bases). V gave up 11 bases and J gave up 0 bases, with 14 bases separating them. The germline V gene encodes CDR1 MNHNS and CDR2 SASEGT. The CDR3 length is 14 residues. The CDR3 nucleotides read TGTGCCTCCGGGACCGTAAATAGCAATCAGCCCCAGCATTTT. Protein sequence: CASGTVNSNQPQHF.

The chain employs TRBV20-1 and TRBJ1-1; 7 bases fit TRBD1. Germline lookup yields CDR1 DFQATT and CDR2 SNEGSKA (reference sequence). The trim removed 0 bases at V and 4 bases at J, leaving 14 bases unmatched. This CDR3 is 17 amino acids long. The CDR3 sequence is CSARDGSRQGGGTEAFF. The CDR3 coding sequence is TGCAGTGCTAGAGATGGGAGCCGACAGGGAGGCGGCACTGAAGCTTTCTTT.

The chain employs TRBV30 and TRBJ2-1; 7 nucleotides align to TRBD2. The CDR3 extends over 14 amino acids. Trimming took 2 bases from V and 7 from J; bases not matched to a gene: 8. Germline loops: CDR1 GTSNPN, CDR2 SVGIG (reference sequence). CDR3 sequence (DNA): TGTGCCTGGAGTCGTGGCGGGAGCAGTAATGAGCAGTTCTTC. Residues: CAWSRGGSSNEQFF.

This clonotype came up a few times. The chain links TRBV28 to TRBJ2-7; D remains ambiguous. Germline CDR1 and CDR2: MDHEN and SYDVKM. Trimming cost V 2 bases and J 0 bases, with 17 bases left between them. The CDR3 runs 17 residues. DNA of the CDR3: TGTGCCAGCAGTTTAGCCCTTGGGCAGATGAACTCCTACGAGCAGTACTTC. Translated, it gives CASSLALGQMNSYEQYF.

This rearrangement joins TRBV11-1 to TRBJ1-2, with a tentative D call TRBD1 (6 bases). The germline CDR1 and CDR2 sequences are SGHAT and FQDESV (reference sequence). This CDR3 has 19 residues. Trimming left V 0 bases short and J 0 bases short, with 20 bases between. The DNA for the CDR3 is TGTGCCAGCAGCTTAGCGTGGGAAAACAGGGCTCTCACTAACTATGGCTACACCTTC. It is translated as CASSLAWENRALTNYGYTF.

In this sample, this clonotype turned up a few times. V usage is TRBV6-5 and J usage is TRBJ2-7; D remains ambiguous. This CDR3 is 14 amino acids long. Germline V gene data show CDR1 as MNHEY and CDR2 as SVGAGI. V shed 0 bases and J shed 0 bases, with 6 bases lying between them. The CDR3 nucleotides are TGTGCCAGCAGTTACTCCAGCGACTCCTACGAGCAGTACTTC. This translates into CASSYSSDSYEQYF.

A few counts support this clonotype. The chain recombines TRBV18 with TRBJ1-1, with TRBD1 as a possible D gene (6 bases). This CDR3 contains 15 residues. The ends were cut back, 5 bases at V and 1 base at J, with 14 bases in the middle. CDR1 is KGHSH and CDR2 is LQKENI in the germline V gene. The CDR3 reads CASSTRQVGNTEAFF. CDR3 nucleotides: TGTGCCAGCTCAACGAGACAGGTGGGGAACACTGAAGCTTTCTTT. The whole variable domain, filled in from reference TRBV18 and TRBJ1-1, reads NAGVMQNPRHLVRRRGQEARLRCSPMKGHSHVYWYRQLPEEGLKFMVYLQKENIIDESGMPKERFSAEFPKEGPSILRIQQVVRGDSAAYFCASSTRQVGNTEAFFGQGTRLTVV.

In its sample, this clonotype was seen a few times. This chain connects TRBV7-9 to TRBJ2-7; the D is unclear. CDR1 is SEHNR and CDR2 is FQNEAQ in the germline V gene (reference sequence). The CDR3 extends over 14 amino acids. V shed 5 bases and J shed 2 bases, with 13 bases lying between them. CDR3 sequence reads: CASSRNGPPYEQYF. CDR3 bases: TGTGCCAGCAGCCGTAATGGGCCACCCTACGAGCAGTACTTC. Combining the CDR3 with reference TRBV7-9 and TRBJ2-7 gives the whole variable domain DTGVSQNPRHKITKRGQNVTFRCDPISEHNRLYWYRQTLGQGPEFLTYFQNEAQLEKSRLLSDRFSAERPKGSFSTLEIQRTEQGDSAMYLCASSRNGPPYEQYFGPGTRLTVT.